The present T cell receptor (beta chain) was sequenced within a study of STAT5B mutations in CD4+ large granular lymphocyte leukemia. Authors' analysis steps: A productive frequency of 2.59 x 10-5 was the lowest detectable. TCRdb keeps only in-frame clones here, not all; method: immunoSEQ multiplex PCR. The DNA gave D and trimming, while V, J and clone size come from that table. The data hold fewer than 40,000 clones, with around 80% observed a single time. Findings and caveats of the study: TRBV06-family usage was enriched in top patient clones (8/27) versus controls (2/35). Patient CD4-sorted repertoires stayed more clonal than healthy ones after leukemic-clone removal. 25% of private leukemic clonotypes occurred rarely in other patients' non-leukemic repertoires.

About this clone: What it binds is not known.

The germline CDR1 and CDR2 sequences are MDHEN and SYDVKM. There are 13 residues in the CDR3. The germline V and J ends were trimmed by 5 bases and 4 bases, with 8 bases remaining between them. Source material: CD4+ T cells from blood buffy coats. This sequence joins TRBV28 and TRBJ1-4, with D unclear. The receptor was isolated from a human donor in good health. The CDR3 loop is CASSGQINEKLFF. The DNA for the CDR3 is TGTGCCAGCAGTGGTCAGATTAATGAAAAACTGTTTTTT.